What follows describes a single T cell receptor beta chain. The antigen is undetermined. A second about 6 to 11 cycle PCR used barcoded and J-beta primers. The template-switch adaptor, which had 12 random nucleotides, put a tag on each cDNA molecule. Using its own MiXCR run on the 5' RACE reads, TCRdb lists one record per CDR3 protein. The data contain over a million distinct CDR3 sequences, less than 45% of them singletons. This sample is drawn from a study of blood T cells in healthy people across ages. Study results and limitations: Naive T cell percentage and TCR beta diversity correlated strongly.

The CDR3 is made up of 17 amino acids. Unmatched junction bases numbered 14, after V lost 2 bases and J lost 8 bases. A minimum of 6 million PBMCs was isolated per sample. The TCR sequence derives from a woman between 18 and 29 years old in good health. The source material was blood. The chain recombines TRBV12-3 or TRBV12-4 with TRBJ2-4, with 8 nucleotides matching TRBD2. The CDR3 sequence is CASSLSSSGGPRDIQYF. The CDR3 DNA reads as TGTGCCAGCAGTTTATCGTCGAGCGGGGGCCCCAGGGACATTCAGTACTTC.